The 2 T cell receptor beta chains below all came from one sample that was sequenced in a study of blood T cell repertoires in COVID-19. The repertoire was sequenced with immunoSEQ multiplex PCR; TCRdb's copy has only in-frame clones and lacks some. The table lists some 190,000 clones, over 80% of them singletons, with roughly 3.2% in the top ten. Specimen: PBMCs or T cells enriched from blood (not recorded which). These receptors came from a woman in her thirties who had been exposed to COVID-19.

The rearrangement uses TRBV5-1 and TRBJ2-3; the match to TRBD1 covers 7 bases. This CDR3 is built from 16 residues. V lost 1 base to trimming and J lost 2 bases; unmatched junction nucleotides: 7. Germline V gives CDR1 SGHRS, CDR2 YFSETQ. CDR3: CASSLTGTANTDTQYF. The DNA for the CDR3 is TGCGCCAGCAGCTTGACCGGGACAGCCAACACAGATACGCAGTATTTT.

This clone was seen a single time. The chain employs TRBV18 and TRBJ2-2, with 9 nucleotides matching TRBD1. Per the germline V gene, CDR1 is KGHSH and CDR2 is LQKENI. The CDR3 has 17 amino acids. V lost 4 bases, J lost 4 bases, and 10 bases stayed unmatched. The DNA of the CDR3 is TGTGCCAGCTCACAATCCACAGGGGGCGCGGGCACCGGGGAGCTGTTTTTT. Encoded protein: CASSQSTGGAGTGELFF. Filled out from reference TRBV18 and TRBJ2-2, the complete variable domain reads NAGVMQNPRHLVRRRGQEARLRCSPMKGHSHVYWYRQLPEEGLKFMVYLQKENIIDESGMPKERFSAEFPKEGPSILRIQQVVRGDSAAYFCASSQSTGGAGTGELFFGEGSRLTVL.